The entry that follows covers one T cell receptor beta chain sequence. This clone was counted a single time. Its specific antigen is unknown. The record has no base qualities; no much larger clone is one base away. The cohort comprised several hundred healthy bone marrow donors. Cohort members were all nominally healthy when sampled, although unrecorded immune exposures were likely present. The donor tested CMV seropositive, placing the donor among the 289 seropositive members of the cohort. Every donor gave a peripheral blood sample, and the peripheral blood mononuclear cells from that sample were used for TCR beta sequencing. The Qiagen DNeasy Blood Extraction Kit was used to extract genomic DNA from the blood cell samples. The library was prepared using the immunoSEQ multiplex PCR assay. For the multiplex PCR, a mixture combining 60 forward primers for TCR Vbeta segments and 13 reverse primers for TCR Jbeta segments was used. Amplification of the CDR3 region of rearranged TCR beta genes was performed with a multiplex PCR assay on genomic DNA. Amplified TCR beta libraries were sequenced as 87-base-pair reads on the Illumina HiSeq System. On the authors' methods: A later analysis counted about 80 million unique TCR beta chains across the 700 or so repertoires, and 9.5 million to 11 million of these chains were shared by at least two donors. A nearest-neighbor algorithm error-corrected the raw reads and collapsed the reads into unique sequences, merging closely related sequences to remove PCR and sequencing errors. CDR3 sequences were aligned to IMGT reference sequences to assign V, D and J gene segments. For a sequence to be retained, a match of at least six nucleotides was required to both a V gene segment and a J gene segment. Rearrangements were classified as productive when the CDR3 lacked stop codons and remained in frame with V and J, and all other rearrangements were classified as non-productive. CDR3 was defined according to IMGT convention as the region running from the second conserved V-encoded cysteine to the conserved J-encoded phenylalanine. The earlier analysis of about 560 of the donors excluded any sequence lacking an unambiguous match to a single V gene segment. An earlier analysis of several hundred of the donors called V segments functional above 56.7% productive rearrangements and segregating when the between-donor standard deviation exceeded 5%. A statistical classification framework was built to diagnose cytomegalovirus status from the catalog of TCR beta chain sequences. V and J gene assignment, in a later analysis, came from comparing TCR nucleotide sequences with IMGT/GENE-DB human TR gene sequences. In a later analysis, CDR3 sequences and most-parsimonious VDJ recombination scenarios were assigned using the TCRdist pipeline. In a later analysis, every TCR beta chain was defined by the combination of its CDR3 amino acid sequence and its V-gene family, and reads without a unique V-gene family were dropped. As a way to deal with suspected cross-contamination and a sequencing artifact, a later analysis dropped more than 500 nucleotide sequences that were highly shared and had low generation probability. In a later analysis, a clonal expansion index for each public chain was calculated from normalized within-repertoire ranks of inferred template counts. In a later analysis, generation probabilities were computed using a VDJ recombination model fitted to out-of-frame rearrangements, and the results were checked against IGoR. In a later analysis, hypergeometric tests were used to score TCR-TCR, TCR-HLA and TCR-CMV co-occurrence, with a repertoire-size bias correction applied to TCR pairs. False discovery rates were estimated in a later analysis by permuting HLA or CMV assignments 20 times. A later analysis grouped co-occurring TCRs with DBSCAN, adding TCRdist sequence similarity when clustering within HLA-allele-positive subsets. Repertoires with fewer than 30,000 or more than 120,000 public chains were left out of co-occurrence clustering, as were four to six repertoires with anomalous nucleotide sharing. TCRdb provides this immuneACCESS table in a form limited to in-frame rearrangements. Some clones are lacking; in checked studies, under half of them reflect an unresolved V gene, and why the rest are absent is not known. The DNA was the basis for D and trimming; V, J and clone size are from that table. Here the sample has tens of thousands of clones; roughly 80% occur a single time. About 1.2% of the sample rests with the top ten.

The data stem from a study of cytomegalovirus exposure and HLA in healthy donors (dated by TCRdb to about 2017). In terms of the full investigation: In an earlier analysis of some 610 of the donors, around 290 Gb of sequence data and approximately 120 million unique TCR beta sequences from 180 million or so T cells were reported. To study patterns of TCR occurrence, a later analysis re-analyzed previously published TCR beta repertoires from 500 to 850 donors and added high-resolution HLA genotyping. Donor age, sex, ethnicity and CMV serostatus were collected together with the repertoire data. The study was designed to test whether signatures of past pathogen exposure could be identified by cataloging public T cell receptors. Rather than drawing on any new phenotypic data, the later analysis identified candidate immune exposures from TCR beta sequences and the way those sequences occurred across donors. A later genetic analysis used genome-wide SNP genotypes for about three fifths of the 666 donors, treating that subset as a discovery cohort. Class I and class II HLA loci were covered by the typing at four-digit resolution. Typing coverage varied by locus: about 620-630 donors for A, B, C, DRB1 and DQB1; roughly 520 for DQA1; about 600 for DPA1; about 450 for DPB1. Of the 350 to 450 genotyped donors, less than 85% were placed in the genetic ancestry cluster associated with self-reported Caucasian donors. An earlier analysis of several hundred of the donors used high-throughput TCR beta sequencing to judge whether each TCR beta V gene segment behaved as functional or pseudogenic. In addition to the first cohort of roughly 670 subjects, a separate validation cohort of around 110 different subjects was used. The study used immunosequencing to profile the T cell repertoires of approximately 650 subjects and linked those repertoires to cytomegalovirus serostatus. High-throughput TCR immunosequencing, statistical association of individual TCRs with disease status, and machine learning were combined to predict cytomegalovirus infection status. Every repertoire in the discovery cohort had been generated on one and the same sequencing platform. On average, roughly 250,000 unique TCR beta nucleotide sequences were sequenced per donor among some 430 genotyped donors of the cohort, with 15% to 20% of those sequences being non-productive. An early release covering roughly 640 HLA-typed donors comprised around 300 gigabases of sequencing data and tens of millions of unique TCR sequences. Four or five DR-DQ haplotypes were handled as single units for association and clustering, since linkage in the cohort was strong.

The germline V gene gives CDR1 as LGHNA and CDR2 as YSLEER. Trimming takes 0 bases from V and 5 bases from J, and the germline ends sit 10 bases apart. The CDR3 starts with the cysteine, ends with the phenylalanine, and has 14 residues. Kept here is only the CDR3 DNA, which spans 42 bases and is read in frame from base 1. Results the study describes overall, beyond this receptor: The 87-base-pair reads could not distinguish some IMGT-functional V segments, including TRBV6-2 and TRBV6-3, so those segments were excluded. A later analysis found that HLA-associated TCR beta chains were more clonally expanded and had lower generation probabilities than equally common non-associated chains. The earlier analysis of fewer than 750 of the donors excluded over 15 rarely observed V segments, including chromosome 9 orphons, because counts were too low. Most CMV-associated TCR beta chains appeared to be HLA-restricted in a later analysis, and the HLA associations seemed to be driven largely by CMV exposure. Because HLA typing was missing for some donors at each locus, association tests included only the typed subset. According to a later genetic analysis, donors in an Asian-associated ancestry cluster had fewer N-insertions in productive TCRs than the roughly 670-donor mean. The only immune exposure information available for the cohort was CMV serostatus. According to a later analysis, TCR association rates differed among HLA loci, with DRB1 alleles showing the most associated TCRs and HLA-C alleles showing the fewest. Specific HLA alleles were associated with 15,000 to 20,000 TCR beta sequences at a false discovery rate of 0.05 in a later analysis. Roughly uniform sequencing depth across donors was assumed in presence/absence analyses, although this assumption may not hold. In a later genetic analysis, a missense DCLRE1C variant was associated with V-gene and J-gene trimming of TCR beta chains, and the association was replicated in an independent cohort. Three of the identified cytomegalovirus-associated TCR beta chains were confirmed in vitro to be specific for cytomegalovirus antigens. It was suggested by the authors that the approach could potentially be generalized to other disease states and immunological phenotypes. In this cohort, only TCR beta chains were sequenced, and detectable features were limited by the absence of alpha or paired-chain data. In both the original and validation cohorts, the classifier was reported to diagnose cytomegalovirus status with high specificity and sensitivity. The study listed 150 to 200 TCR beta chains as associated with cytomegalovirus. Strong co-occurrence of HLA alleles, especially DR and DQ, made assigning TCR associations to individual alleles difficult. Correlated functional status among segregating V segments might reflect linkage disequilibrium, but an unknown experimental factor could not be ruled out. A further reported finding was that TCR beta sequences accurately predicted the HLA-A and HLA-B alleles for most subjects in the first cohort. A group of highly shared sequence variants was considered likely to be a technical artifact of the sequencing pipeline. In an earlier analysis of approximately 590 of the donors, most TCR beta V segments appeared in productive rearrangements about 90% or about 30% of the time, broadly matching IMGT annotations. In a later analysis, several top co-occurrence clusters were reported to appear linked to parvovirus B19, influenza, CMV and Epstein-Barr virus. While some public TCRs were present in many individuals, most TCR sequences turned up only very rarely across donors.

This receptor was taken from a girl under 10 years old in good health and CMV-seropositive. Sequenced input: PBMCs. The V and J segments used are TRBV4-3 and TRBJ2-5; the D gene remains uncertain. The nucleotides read TGCGCCAGCAGCCAAGATATGACTGGGGAGACCCAGTACTTC. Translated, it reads CASSQDMTGETQYF.